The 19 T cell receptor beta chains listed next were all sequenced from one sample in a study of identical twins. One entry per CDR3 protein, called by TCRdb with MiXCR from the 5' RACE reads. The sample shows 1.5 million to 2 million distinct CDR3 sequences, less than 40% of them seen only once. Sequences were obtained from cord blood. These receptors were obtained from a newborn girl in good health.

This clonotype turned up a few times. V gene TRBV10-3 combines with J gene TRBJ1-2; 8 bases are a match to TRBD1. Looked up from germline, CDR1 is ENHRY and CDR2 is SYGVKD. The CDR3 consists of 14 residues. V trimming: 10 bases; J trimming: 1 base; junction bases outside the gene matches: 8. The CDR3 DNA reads TGTGCCACCGGGACAGGAGTTCGTAACTATGGCTACACCTTC. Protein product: CATGTGVRNYGYTF.

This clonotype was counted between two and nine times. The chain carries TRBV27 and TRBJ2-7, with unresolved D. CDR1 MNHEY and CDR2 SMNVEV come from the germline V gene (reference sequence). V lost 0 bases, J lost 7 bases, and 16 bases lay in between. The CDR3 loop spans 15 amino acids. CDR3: CASSLSGIPYNEQYF. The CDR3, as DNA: TGTGCCAGCAGTTTATCCGGTATCCCCTACAATGAGCAGTACTTC.

In DNA form, the CDR3 reads TGCGCCAGCAGGAAATTTGAGACAACTAATGAAAAACTGTTTTTT. This gives the protein CASRKFETTNEKLFF. The V gene is TRBV5-1, the J gene TRBJ1-4, with D unclear. V shed 5 bases and J shed 0 bases, with 11 bases lying between them. Germline values: CDR1 SGHRS, CDR2 YFSETQ. This CDR3 contains 15 residues.

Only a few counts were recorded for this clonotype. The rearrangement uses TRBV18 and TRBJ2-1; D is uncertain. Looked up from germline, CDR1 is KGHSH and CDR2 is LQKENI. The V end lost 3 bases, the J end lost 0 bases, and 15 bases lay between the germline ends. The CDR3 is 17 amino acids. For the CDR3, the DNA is TGTGCCAGCTCACCGCGGAATTACGCGAGCTCCTACAATGAGCAGTTCTTC. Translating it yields CASSPRNYASSYNEQFF.

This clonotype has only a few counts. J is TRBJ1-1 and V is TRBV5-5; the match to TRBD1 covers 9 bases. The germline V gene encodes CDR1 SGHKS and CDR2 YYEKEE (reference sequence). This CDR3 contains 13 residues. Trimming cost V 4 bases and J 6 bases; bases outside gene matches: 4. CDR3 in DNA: TGTGCCAGCAGCGCCGGGACAGGGTCTGAAGCTTTCTTT. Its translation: CASSAGTGSEAFF.

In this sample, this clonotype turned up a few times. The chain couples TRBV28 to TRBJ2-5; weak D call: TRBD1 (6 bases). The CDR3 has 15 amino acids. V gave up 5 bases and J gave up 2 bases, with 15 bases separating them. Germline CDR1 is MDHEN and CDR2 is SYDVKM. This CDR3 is CASSLHQGRQETQYF. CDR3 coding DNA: TGTGCCAGCAGTCTCCATCAGGGGCGGCAAGAGACCCAGTACTTC.

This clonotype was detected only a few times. The CDR3 loop is CASSYVRTGMNEQFF. The CDR3 bases are TGTGCCAGCAGTTACGTACGGACAGGGATGAATGAGCAGTTCTTC. V and J are TRBV6-5 and TRBJ2-1; the match to TRBD1 covers 8 bases. Germline V gives CDR1 MNHEY, CDR2 SVGAGI. V lost 2 bases to trimming and J lost 7 bases; unmatched junction nucleotides: 7. This CDR3 has 15 amino acids.

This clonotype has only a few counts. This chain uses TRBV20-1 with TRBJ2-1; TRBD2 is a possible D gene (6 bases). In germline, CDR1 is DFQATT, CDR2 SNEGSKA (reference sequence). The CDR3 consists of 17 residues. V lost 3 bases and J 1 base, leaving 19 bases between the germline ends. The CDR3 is CSARKTSGTRSYNEQFF. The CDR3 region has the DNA TGCAGTGCTAGGAAGACTAGTGGGACGAGGTCCTACAATGAGCAGTTCTTC.

CDR3 bases: TGCAGTGCCCGCCCGGGACAGGGGTTTGGTCAGCCCCAGCATTTT. This gives the protein CSARPGQGFGQPQHF. The chain uses TRBV20-1 and TRBJ1-5; 10 positions match TRBD1. CDR1 and CDR2 (germline): DFQATT, SNEGSKA (reference sequence). The J segment lost 6 bases and the V segment lost 6 bases, leaving 11 bases of the junction unmatched. The CDR3 totals 15 residues.

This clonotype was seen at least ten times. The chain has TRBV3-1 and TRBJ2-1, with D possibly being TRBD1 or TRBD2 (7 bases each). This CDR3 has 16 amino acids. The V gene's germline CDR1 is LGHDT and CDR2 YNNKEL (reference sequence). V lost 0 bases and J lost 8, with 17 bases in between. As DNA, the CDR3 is TGTGCCAGCAGCCAAGATCTGCCTTCAGGGGGGGATGAGCAGTTCTTC. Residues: CASSQDLPSGGDEQFF.

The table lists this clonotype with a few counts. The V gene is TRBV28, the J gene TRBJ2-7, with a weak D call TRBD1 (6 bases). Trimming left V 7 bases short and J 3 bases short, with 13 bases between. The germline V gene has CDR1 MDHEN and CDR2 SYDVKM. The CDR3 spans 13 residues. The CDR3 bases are TGTGCCAGCATGGTGGACAGCGGCTACGAGCAGTACTTC. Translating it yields CASMVDSGYEQYF.

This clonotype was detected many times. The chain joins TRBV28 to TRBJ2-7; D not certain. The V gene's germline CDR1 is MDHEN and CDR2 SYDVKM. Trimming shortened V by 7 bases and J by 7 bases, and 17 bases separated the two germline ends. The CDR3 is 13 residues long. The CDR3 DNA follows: TGTGCCAGCATTCCCCAGTCACACGGGGAGCAGTACTTC. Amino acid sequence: CASIPQSHGEQYF.

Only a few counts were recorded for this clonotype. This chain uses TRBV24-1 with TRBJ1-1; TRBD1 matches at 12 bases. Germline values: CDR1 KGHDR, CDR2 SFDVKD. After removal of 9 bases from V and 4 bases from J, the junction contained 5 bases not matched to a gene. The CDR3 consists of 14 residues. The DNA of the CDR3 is TGTGCCACCCGGGACAGGGGGCGGTCCACTGAAGCTTTCTTT. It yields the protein CATRDRGRSTEAFF.

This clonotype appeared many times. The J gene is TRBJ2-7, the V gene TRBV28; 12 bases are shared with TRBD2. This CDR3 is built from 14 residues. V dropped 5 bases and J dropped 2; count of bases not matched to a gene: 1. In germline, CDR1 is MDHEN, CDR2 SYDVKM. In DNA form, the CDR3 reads TGTGCCAGCAGTCGACTAGCGGGAGCCTACGAGCAGTACTTC. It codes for CASSRLAGAYEQYF.

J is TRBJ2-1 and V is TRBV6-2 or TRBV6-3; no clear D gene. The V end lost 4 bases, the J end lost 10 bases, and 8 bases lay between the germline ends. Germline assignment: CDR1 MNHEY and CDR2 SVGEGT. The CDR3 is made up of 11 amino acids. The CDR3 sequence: CASSSLKEQFF. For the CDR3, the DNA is TGTGCCAGCAGTTCCCTAAAGGAGCAGTTCTTC.

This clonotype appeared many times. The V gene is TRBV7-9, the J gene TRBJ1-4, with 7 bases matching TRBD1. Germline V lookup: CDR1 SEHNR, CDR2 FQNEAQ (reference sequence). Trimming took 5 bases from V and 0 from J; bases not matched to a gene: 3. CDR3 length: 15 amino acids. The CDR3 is CASSKGTATNEKLFF. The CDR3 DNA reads TGTGCCAGCAGCAAAGGGACAGCAACTAATGAAAAACTGTTTTTT.

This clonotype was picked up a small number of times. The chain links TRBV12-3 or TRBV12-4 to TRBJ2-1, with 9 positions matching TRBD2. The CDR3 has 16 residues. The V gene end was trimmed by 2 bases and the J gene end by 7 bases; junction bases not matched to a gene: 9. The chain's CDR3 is CASSLSARGGRNEQFF. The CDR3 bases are TGTGCCAGCAGTTTATCGGCGCGGGGGGGCCGGAATGAGCAGTTCTTC.

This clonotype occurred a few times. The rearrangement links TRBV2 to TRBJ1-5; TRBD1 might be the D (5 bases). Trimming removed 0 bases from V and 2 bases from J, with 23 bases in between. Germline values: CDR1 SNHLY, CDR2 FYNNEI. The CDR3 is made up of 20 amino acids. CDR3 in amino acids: CASSEAVGGSHTTRNQPQHF. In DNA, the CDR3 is TGTGCCAGCAGTGAAGCAGTGGGGGGATCACATACTACCCGCAATCAGCCCCAGCATTTT.

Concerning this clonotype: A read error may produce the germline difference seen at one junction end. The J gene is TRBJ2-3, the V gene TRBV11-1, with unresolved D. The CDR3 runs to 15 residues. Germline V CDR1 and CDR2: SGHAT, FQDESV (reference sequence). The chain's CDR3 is CASSLARQNLDTQDF. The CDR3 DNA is TGTGCCAGCAGCTTAGCAAGGCAGAACCTTGATACGCAGGATTTT.